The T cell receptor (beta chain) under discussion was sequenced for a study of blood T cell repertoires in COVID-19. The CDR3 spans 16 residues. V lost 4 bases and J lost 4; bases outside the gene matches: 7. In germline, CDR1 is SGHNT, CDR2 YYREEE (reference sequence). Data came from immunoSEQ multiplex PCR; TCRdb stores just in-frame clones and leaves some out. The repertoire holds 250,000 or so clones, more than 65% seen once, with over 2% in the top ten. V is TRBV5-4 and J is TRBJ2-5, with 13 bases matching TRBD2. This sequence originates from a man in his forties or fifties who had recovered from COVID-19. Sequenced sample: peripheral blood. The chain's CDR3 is CASSRRLAGGSETQYF. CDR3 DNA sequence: TGTGCCAGCAGCCGACGACTAGCGGGGGGATCAGAGACCCAGTACTTC.